One T cell receptor (beta chain) is described in this entry. This specimen comes from a study of cytomegalovirus exposure and HLA in healthy donors. Trimming took 5 bases from V and 0 from J; bases not matched to a gene: 6. The CDR3 has 16 amino acids. Germline CDR1 reads MDHEN; CDR2 reads SYDVKM. PCR primers comprised 60 Vbeta and 13 Jbeta primers. TCRdb's table, derived via immunoSEQ multiplex PCR, lists solely in-frame clones and lacks some. The sample totals around 78,000 clones. This receptor was taken from a man between 18 and 35 years old in good health and CMV-seropositive. The rearrangement links TRBV28 to TRBJ1-5; 8 bases match TRBD1. The sequenced sample was PBMCs. The CDR3 spells CASSPDRGFSNQPQHF. CDR3 nucleotide sequence: TGTGCCAGCAGTCCTGACAGGGGCTTTAGCAATCAGCCCCAGCATTTT.